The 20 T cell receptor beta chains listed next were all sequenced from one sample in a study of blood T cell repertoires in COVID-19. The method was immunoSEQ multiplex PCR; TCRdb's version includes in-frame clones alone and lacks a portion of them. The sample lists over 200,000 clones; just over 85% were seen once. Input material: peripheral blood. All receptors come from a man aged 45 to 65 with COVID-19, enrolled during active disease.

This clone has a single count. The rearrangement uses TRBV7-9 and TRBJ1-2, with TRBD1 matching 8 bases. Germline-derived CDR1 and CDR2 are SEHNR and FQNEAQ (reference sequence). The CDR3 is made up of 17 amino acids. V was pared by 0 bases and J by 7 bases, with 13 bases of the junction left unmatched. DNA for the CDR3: TGTGCCAGCAGCTTAGCACAGGGGCAGGGGGCTTTTGGTGGCTACACCTTC. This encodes CASSLAQGQGAFGGYTF.

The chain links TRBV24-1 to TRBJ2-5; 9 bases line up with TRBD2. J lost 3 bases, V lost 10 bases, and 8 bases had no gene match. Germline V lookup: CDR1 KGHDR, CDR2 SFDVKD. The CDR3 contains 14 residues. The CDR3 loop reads CATRRGGAEETQYF. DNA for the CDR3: TGTGCCACTCGCCGCGGGGGGGCAGAAGAGACCCAGTACTTC.

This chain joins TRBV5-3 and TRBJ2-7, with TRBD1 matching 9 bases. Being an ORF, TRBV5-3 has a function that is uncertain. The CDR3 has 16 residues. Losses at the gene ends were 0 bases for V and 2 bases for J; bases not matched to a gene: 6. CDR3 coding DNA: TGTGCCAGAAGCTTGGCCGGGAGACAGGGGGCCTACGAGCAGTACTTC. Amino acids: CARSLAGRQGAYEQYF.

The CDR3 nucleotides read TGTGCCAGCAGCCAACCCCTGACAGGGGGCTTCTACGAGCAGTACTTC. Translated, it gives CASSQPLTGGFYEQYF. The rearrangement joins TRBV6-2 or TRBV6-3 to TRBJ2-7; TRBD1 agrees at 10 bases. Germline trimming cut 6 bases from V and 3 bases from J; bases unmatched to any gene: 11. The germline V gene encodes CDR1 MNHEY and CDR2 SVGEGT. CDR3 length: 16 amino acids.

CDR3 amino acids: CASSFWQGGSPLHF. CDR3 DNA: TGTGCCAGCAGCTTTTGGCAGGGAGGGTCACCCCTCCACTTT. The chain joins TRBV5-6 to TRBJ1-6, with D tentatively TRBD1 (5 bases). CDR3 length: 14 residues. V lost 2 bases and J lost 10, with 13 bases in between. The V gene's germline CDR1 is SGHDT and CDR2 YYEEEE. The full variable domain, with the rest looked up from reference TRBV5-6 and TRBJ1-6, is DAGVTQSPTHLIKTRGQQVTLRCSPKSGHDTVSWYQQALGQGPQFIFQYYEEEERQRGNFPDRFSGHQFPNYSSELNVNALLLGDSALYLCASSFWQGGSPLHFGNGTRLTVT.

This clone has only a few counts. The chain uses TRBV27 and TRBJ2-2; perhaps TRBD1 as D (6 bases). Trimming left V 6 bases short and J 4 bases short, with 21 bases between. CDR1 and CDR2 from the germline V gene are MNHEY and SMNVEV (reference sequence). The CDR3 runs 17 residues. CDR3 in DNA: TGTGCCAGCAGACGCCGTGCGGTTCCAGGGGTCACCGGGGAGCTGTTTTTT. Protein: CASRRRAVPGVTGELFF.

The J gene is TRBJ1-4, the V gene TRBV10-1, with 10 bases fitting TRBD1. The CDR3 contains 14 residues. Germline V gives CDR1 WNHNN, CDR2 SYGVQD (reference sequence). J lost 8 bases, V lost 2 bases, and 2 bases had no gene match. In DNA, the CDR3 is TGCGCCAGCAGTGAGGGGACAGGGGACGAAAAACTGTTTTTT. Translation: CASSEGTGDEKLFF.

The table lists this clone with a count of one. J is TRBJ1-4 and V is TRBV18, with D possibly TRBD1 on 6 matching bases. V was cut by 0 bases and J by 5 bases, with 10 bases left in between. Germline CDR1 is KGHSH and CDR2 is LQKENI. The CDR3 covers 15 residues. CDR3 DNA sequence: TGTGCCAGCTCACCACCCCCTGGACAGAATGAAAAACTGTTTTTT. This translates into CASSPPPGQNEKLFF.

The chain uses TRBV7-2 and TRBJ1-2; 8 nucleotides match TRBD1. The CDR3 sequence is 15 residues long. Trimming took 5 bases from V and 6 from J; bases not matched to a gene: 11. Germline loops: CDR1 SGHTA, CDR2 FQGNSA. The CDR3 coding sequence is TGTGCCAGCAGCGTTGGACAGGGTGTTCCAGATGGCTACACCTTC. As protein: CASSVGQGVPDGYTF.

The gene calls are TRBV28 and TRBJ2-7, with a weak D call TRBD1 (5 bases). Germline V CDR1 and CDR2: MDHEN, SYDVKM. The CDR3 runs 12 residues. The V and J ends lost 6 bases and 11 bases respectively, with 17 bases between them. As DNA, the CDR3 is TGTGCCAGCAGCCGTTGGGCAGGGATGGAGTACTTC. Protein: CASSRWAGMEYF.

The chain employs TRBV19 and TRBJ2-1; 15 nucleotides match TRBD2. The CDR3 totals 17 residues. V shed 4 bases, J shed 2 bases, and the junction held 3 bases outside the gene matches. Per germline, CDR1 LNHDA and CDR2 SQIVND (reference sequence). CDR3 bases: TGTGCCAGTAGTACGGGACTAGCGGGGGGCCCCTACAATGAGCAGTTCTTC. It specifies CASSTGLAGGPYNEQFF.

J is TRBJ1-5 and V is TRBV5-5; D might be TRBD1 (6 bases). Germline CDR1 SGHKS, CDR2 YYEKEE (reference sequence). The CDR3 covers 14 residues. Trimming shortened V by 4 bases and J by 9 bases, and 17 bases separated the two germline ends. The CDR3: CASSGQQDILPQHF. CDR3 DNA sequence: TGTGCCAGCAGCGGACAGCAGGACATTTTGCCCCAGCATTTT.

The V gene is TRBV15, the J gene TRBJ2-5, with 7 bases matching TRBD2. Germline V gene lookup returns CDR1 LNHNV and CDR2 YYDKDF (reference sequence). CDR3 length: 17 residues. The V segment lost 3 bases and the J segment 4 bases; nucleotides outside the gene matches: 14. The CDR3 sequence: CATSSFRRAGEGETQYF. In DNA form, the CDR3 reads TGTGCCACCAGCAGTTTCAGGAGGGCGGGAGAGGGAGAGACCCAGTACTTC.

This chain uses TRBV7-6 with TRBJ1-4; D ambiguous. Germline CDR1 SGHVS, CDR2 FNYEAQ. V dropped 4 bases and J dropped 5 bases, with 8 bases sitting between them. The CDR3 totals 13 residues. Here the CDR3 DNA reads TGTGCCAGCAGCTCGAGTTCAAATGAAAAACTGTTTTTT. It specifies CASSSSSNEKLFF.

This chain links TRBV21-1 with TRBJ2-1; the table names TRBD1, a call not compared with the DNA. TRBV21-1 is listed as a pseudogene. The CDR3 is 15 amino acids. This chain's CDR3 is CASSKGPQAPGEQFF. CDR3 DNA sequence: TGTGCCAGCAGCAAAGGCCCCCAGGCCCCCGGTGAGCAGTTCTTC.

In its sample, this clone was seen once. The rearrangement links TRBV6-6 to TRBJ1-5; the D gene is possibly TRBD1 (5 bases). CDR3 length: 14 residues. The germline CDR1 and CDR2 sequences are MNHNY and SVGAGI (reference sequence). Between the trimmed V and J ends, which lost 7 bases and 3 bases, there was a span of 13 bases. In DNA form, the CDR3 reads TGTGCCAGCAAGGGCAGGGCGGACAATCAGCCCCAGCATTTT. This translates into CASKGRADNQPQHF.

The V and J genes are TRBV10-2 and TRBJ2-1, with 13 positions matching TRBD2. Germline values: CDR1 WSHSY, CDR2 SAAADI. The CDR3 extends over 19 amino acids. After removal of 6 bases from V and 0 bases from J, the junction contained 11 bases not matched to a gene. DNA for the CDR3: TGCGCCAGCAGCAAACCGGGACTAGCGGGACCGAGCTCCTACAATGAGCAGTTCTTC. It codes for CASSKPGLAGPSSYNEQFF.

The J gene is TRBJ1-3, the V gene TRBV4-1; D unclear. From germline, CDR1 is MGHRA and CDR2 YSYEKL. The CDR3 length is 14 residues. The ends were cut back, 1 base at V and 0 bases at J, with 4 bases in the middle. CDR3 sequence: CASSQASSGNTIYF. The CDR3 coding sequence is TGCGCCAGCAGCCAAGCCAGCTCTGGAAACACCATATATTTT.

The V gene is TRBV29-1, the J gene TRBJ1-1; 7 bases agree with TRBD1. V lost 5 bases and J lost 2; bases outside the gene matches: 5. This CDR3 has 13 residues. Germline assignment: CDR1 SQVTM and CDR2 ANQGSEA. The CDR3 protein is CSVPDRDNTEAFF. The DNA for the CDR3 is TGCAGCGTTCCAGACAGGGATAACACTGAAGCTTTCTTT.

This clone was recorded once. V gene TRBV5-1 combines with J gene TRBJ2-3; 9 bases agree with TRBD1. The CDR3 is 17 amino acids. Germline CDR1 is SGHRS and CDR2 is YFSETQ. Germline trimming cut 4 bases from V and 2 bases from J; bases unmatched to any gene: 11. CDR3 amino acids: CASSIGPRTGDTDTQYF. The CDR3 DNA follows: TGCGCCAGCAGCATAGGCCCCAGGACAGGGGACACAGATACGCAGTATTTT.